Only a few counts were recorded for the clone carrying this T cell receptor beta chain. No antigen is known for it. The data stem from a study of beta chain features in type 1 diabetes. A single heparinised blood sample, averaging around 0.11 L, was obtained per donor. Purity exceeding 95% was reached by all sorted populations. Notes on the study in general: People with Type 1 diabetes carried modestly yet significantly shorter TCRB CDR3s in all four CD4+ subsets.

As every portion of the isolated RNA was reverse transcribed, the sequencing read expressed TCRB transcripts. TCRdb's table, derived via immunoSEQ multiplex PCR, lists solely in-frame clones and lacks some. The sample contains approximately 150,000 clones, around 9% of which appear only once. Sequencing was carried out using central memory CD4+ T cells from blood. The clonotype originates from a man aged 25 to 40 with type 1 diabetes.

The CDR3 protein is CASATGGDNYGYTF. DNA of the CDR3: TGTGCCAGCGCTACAGGGGGCGATAACTATGGCTACACCTTC. The chain has TRBV28 and TRBJ1-2; TRBD1 matches at 9 bases. This CDR3 contains 14 residues. The V gene end was trimmed by 8 bases and the J gene end by 1 base; junction bases not matched to a gene: 5. In germline, CDR1 is MDHEN, CDR2 SYDVKM.